Below, 13 T cell receptor beta chains from the same sample are listed, as sequenced in a study of vaccination and CD4 T cells after COVID-19. For these TCRs, the target antigens are not known. The sample's treatment: roughly 10-day PBMC culture with coronavirus spike peptide pools or control peptides (ViraFEST assay). CD4+ T cells that had been cultured provided DNA sequenced with the Oncomine TCR Beta short-read assay. TCRdb redid the calling of the PCR reads with MiXCR, one entry per CDR3 protein. The profile shows around 6,800 distinct CDR3 sequences, around three quarters of them singletons. Sequenced material: CD4+ T cells from blood, cultured in vitro. The receptors were gathered from a human donor who had recovered from COVID-19.

This chain joins TRBV6-4 and TRBJ2-1; 11 bases align to TRBD2. Per the germline V gene, CDR1 is MRHNA and CDR2 is SNTAGT. This CDR3 has 14 residues. V lost 4 bases and J lost 10; bases outside the gene matches: 6. This chain's CDR3 is CASSVLAGGREQFF. The DNA of the CDR3 is TGTGCCAGCAGTGTGCTAGCGGGAGGTCGGGAGCAGTTCTTC.

The sample holds a few counts of this clonotype. In DNA, the CDR3 is TGCAGTGCTAGAGATCAGAACGGCCTGAACTATGGCTACACCTTC. Its protein is CSARDQNGLNYGYTF. The chain has TRBV20-1 and TRBJ1-2; no firm D call. Germline V gene sequence: CDR1 DFQATT, CDR2 SNEGSKA (reference sequence). V lost 0 bases and J lost 2, with 13 bases in between. CDR3 length equals 15 residues.

In its sample, this clonotype was seen a few times. The chain uses TRBV20-1 and TRBJ1-5; 8 nucleotides line up with TRBD1. With V trimmed by 0 bases and J by 6 bases, 7 bases remained unmatched. This CDR3 contains 15 residues. The germline V gene encodes CDR1 DFQATT and CDR2 SNEGSKA (reference sequence). The CDR3 DNA sequence: TGCAGTGCTAGAGATGACAGGGGCCTCGGTCAGCCCCAGCATTTT. This encodes CSARDDRGLGQPQHF.

This chain links TRBV19 with TRBJ2-7, with D perhaps matching TRBD1 or TRBD2 (5 bases each). The CDR3 is 12 amino acids. CDR1 LNHDA and CDR2 SQIVND come from the germline V gene (reference sequence). V was clipped by 5 bases and J by 6 bases, with 11 bases between them. The CDR3 nucleotides read TGTGCCAGTAGTGTCCGGGACGGCGAGCAGTACTTC. It codes for CASSVRDGEQYF. The full variable domain, in which reference TRBV19 and TRBJ2-7 provide the parts outside the CDR3, is DGGITQSPKYLFRKEGQNVTLSCEQNLNHDAMYWYRQDPGQGLRLIYYSQIVNDFQKGDIAEGYSVSREKKESFPLTVTSAQKNPTAFYLCASSVRDGEQYFGPGTRLTVT.

This chain uses TRBV11-2 with TRBJ1-5; 8 nucleotides match TRBD1. J was trimmed by 7 bases and V by 6 bases; bases with no gene match: 14. In germline, CDR1 is SGHAT, CDR2 FQNNGV. The CDR3 sequence is 16 residues long. CDR3 sequence: CASSLWAGGIPQPQHF. The CDR3 DNA follows: TGTGCCAGCAGTCTCTGGGCAGGGGGCATCCCCCAGCCCCAGCATTTT. Drawing the rest from reference TRBV11-2 and TRBJ1-5, the complete variable domain is EAGVAQSPRYKIIEKRQSVAFWCNPISGHATLYWYQQILGQGPKLLIQFQNNGVVDDSQLPKDRFSAERLKGVDSTLKIQPAKLEDSAVYLCASSLWAGGIPQPQHFGDGTRLSIL.

A few counts support this clonotype. The chain has TRBV10-1 and TRBJ2-2; D gene unclear. There are 13 residues in the CDR3. The germline V gene has CDR1 WNHNN and CDR2 SYGVQD (reference sequence). Trimming removed 6 bases from V and 0 bases from J, with 5 bases in between. The CDR3 coding sequence is TGCGCCAGCAGAGGATCGAACACCGGGGAGCTGTTTTTT. Translating gives CASRGSNTGELFF.

This rearrangement joins TRBV7-9 to TRBJ2-1, with D unclear. Trimming cost V 3 bases and J 0 bases, with 12 bases left between them. The CDR3 runs to 16 residues. Germline loops: CDR1 SEHNR, CDR2 FQNEAQ (reference sequence). The CDR3 nucleotides are TGTGCCAGCAGCTTGAGGCTGGCCAGCTCCTACAATGAGCAGTTCTTC. This sequence encodes CASSLRLASSYNEQFF.

The V and J genes are TRBV29-1 and TRBJ2-5; D not certain. Germline V gives CDR1 SQVTM, CDR2 ANQGSEA. This CDR3 has 14 residues. Deletions cut 3 bases from V and 3 bases from J, with 14 bases between. The CDR3 reads CSVEGAGWEETQYF. CDR3 nucleotide sequence: TGCAGCGTTGAGGGTGCCGGTTGGGAAGAGACCCAGTACTTC.

The chain links TRBV5-1 to TRBJ1-5; 9 bases are shared with TRBD1. There are 14 residues in the CDR3. V trimming: 2 bases; J trimming: 6 bases; junction bases outside the gene matches: 3. Germline lookup yields CDR1 SGHRS and CDR2 YFSETQ. CDR3 bases: TGCGCCAGCAGCTTTGGACAGGGGTCTCAGCCCCAGCATTTT. Translated: CASSFGQGSQPQHF.

The rearrangement uses TRBV6-1 and TRBJ1-4; D gene ambiguous. There are 17 residues in the CDR3. Germline lookup yields CDR1 MNHNS and CDR2 SASEGT. V gave up 2 bases and J gave up 5 bases, with 18 bases separating them. Here the CDR3 reads CASSETSRRIPNEKLFF. In nucleotides, the CDR3 is TGTGCCAGCAGTGAAACGTCAAGGAGAATACCGAATGAAAAACTGTTTTTT.

The CDR3 nucleotides are TGTGCCAGCAGTCTCTCAGGGGTAAGCAATCAGCCCCAGCATTTT. It yields the protein CASSLSGVSNQPQHF. The rearrangement joins TRBV2 to TRBJ1-5; a possible D gene is TRBD1 (6 bases). The germline V and J ends were trimmed by 5 bases and 1 base, with 12 bases remaining between them. The CDR3 loop spans 15 amino acids. Per germline, CDR1 SNHLY and CDR2 FYNNEI.

This chain uses TRBV7-2 with TRBJ2-2; D is possibly TRBD2 (7 bases). Germline CDR1 reads SGHTA; CDR2 reads FQGNSA. Between the trimmed V and J ends, which lost 0 bases and 6 bases, there was a span of 17 bases. The CDR3 is 17 amino acids. CDR3 residues: CASSLAGGLVSPGELFF. CDR3 sequence (DNA): TGTGCCAGCAGCTTAGCGGGGGGGCTTGTCAGTCCCGGGGAGCTGTTTTTT.

This clonotype appeared once. V gene TRBV7-3 combines with J gene TRBJ2-1; no clear D gene. The germline CDR1 and CDR2 sequences are SGHTA and FQGTGA. This CDR3 is built from 13 residues. V gave up 0 bases and J gave up 8 bases, with 8 bases separating them. CDR3: CASSLTLADEQFF. The CDR3 DNA sequence: TGTGCCAGCAGCTTAACTCTGGCGGATGAGCAGTTCTTC. Full variable domain (outside the CDR3, taken from reference TRBV7-3 and TRBJ2-1): GAGVSQTPSNKVTEKGKYVELRCDPISGHTALYWYRQSLGQGPEFLIYFQGTGAADDSGLPNDRFFAVRPEGSVSTLKIQRTERGDSAVYLCASSLTLADEQFFGPGTRLTVL.